These 17 T cell receptor beta chains came from one sample sequenced in a study of post-analysis software for immune sequencing data. Unique molecular identifiers featured in each of the TCR beta cDNA libraries. TCRdb reprocessed the PCR reads via MiXCR and lists one record per CDR3 protein. The profile covers around 200,000 distinct CDR3 sequences, with 29% appearing a single time and roughly 3.4% taken by the ten largest. The antigens for these receptors are not known. Findings of the study overall: Patients used five TRBV segments, including TRBV5-6, TRBV5-1 and TRBV20-1, more often than controls.

Material: blood. These receptors originate from a girl aged 2-17 years with multiple sclerosis.

Turning to this clonotype: With a much larger clone just one base away, this may be a read error. The V and J genes are TRBV5-5 and TRBJ2-1; possibly TRBD2 for D (5 bases). Between the trimmed V and J ends, which lost 2 bases and 8 bases, there was a span of 14 bases. In germline, CDR1 is SGHKS, CDR2 YYEKEE (reference sequence). This CDR3 spans 14 amino acids. The chain's CDR3 is CASSLRRLDDEQFF. CDR3 in DNA: TGTGCCAGCAGCTTAAGGAGGCTGGACGATGAGCAGTTCTTC. Full variable domain (rest looked up from reference TRBV5-5 and TRBJ2-1): DAGVTQSPTHLIKTRGQQVTLRCSPISGHKSVSWYQQVLGQGPQFIFQYYEKEERGRGNFPDRFSARQFPNYSSELNVNALLLGDSALYLCASSLRRLDDEQFFGPGTRLTVL.

The chain carries TRBV5-1 and TRBJ1-2, with TRBD1 as a possible D gene (6 bases). CDR3 length equals 14 residues. Germline CDR1 reads SGHRS; CDR2 reads YFSETQ. Trimming removed 2 bases at V and 5 bases at J, with 13 bases between. The CDR3 sequence: CASSFWAGEYGYTF. In DNA form, the CDR3 reads TGCGCCAGCAGCTTCTGGGCAGGGGAATATGGCTACACCTTC. Full variable domain (outside the CDR3, taken from reference TRBV5-1 and TRBJ1-2): KAGVTQTPRYLIKTRGQQVTLSCSPISGHRSVSWYQQTPGQGLQFLFEYFSETQRNKGNFPGRFSGRQFSNSRSEMNVSTLELGDSALYLCASSFWAGEYGYTFGSGTRLTVV.

J is TRBJ1-1 and V is TRBV7-9, with TRBD1 as a possible D gene (6 bases). V lost 0 bases to trimming and J lost 10 bases, with 15 bases between them. The CDR3 extends over 14 amino acids. CDR1 is SEHNR and CDR2 is FQNEAQ in the germline V gene (reference sequence). CDR3 protein: CASSLAGRGEGAFF. CDR3 nucleotide sequence: TGTGCCAGCAGCTTAGCGGGCAGGGGAGAAGGAGCTTTCTTT.

This clonotype was seen many times. The V call is TRBV14, the J call TRBJ2-7; unclear D gene. Trimming cost V 1 base and J 0 bases, with 7 bases left between them. The CDR3 extends over 14 amino acids. Germline CDR1 SGHDN, CDR2 FVKESK. CDR3 nucleotide sequence: TGTGCCAGCAGCCAAGGCGGAAGCTCCTACGAGCAGTACTTC. This codes for CASSQGGSSYEQYF.

This clonotype was seen at least ten times. The rearrangement joins TRBV7-2 to TRBJ2-1, with D tentatively TRBD1 or TRBD2 (5 bases each). From germline, CDR1 is SGHTA and CDR2 FQGNSA. Trimming shortened V by 5 bases and J by 4 bases, and 9 bases separated the two germline ends. This CDR3 region has 13 residues. CDR3 sequence (DNA): TGTGCCAGCAGCCAGGGACCTTACAATGAGCAGTTCTTC. Protein product: CASSQGPYNEQFF.

The CDR3 loop reads CSANRVNNQPQHF. For the CDR3, the DNA is TGCAGTGCCAACAGGGTAAACAATCAGCCCCAGCATTTT. The chain couples TRBV20-1 to TRBJ1-5; D is possibly TRBD1 (6 bases). CDR1 and CDR2 from the germline V gene are DFQATT and SNEGSKA (reference sequence). V was cut by 6 bases and J by 3 bases, with 12 bases left in between. The CDR3 is made up of 13 amino acids.

Worth noting for this clonotype: Given a much more abundant clone one base away, this may be a read error. The gene calls are TRBV29-1 and TRBJ2-3; D assignment may be TRBD1 or TRBD2 (5 bases each). Germline V gene data show CDR1 as SQVTM and CDR2 as ANQGSEA. The CDR3 runs 15 residues. The CDR3 DNA follows: TGCAACGCTTCCCATGACAGCGGTGGCACAGATACGCAGTATTTT. The encoded protein is CNASHDSGGTDTQYF.

Many counts were recorded for this clonotype. This chain connects TRBV7-9 to TRBJ2-1; D possibly corresponds to TRBD2 (6 bases). CDR3 size: 13 residues. V lost 5 bases to trimming and J lost 9 bases, with 14 bases between them. Germline V gives CDR1 SEHNR, CDR2 FQNEAQ (reference sequence). CDR3 bases: TGTGCCAGCAGCCTGACTAGTTCGGGTGAGCAGTTCTTC. Translated: CASSLTSSGEQFF.

This clonotype was seen a few times. V usage is TRBV7-9 and J usage is TRBJ2-5; 10 nucleotides align to TRBD2. This CDR3 comprises 16 residues. Germline CDR1 reads SEHNR; CDR2 reads FQNEAQ (reference sequence). Unmatched junction bases numbered 5, after V lost 2 bases and J lost 2 bases. CDR3 protein: CASSLNSGGPQETQYF. For the CDR3, the DNA is TGTGCCAGCAGCTTAAATAGCGGGGGGCCTCAAGAGACCCAGTACTTC.

This clonotype has just one count. V and J are TRBV7-2 and TRBJ2-5, with 8 bases fitting TRBD2. The better agreement between TRBJ2-1 and the DNA end casts doubt on the J call. The CDR3 covers 17 residues. Germline V gene sequence: CDR1 SGHTA, CDR2 FQGNSA. The CDR3 spells CASSIFASGWGQETQFF. The CDR3 nucleotides read TGTGCCAGCAGCATCTTCGCTAGCGGGTGGGGCCAAGAGACCCAGTTCTTC.

In this sample, this clonotype turned up a few times. This sequence joins TRBV27 and TRBJ2-1; D is perhaps TRBD1 (6 bases). V lost 5 bases, J lost 6 bases, and 17 bases lay in between. CDR3 length: 15 residues. In germline, CDR1 is MNHEY, CDR2 SMNVEV (reference sequence). The chain's CDR3 is CASSPLGAQGNEQFF. The CDR3 region has the DNA TGTGCCAGCAGTCCCCTGGGGGCCCAGGGCAATGAGCAGTTCTTC.

This clonotype was counted only a few times. The rearrangement links TRBV6-1 to TRBJ2-1, with 7 bases matching TRBD1. The CDR3 is 13 amino acids. Germline assignment: CDR1 MNHNS and CDR2 SASEGT. J was trimmed by 6 bases and V by 7 bases; bases with no gene match: 6. CDR3 sequence: CASTPGTANEQFF. CDR3 DNA: TGTGCCAGCACCCCCGGGACAGCCAATGAGCAGTTCTTC.

Points on this clonotype: This may stem from a read error, because a much larger clone lies one nucleotide away. The rearrangement links TRBV6-5 to TRBJ2-7, with 7 bases lining up with TRBD1. The CDR3 is 14 residues long. Per germline, CDR1 MNHEY and CDR2 SVGAGI. Written as DNA, the CDR3 is TGTGCCGGCAGTCCGACAGGGCTGTCCTACGAGCAGTACTTC. Its protein is CAGSPTGLSYEQYF.

This clonotype appeared a few times. Sequence at one end of the junction differs from germline and may be a read error. The J gene is TRBJ2-1, the V gene TRBV10-3; no clear D gene. The germline gives CDR1 ENHRY, CDR2 SYGVKD. The CDR3 runs 15 residues. The CDR3 nucleotides read TGTGCCGTCAGTGAAGAGACCGCTACCTACAATGAGCAGTTCTTC. Protein: CAVSEETATYNEQFF.

The chain joins TRBV28 to TRBJ1-1; D ambiguous. V was cut by 1 base and J by 0 bases, with 6 bases left in between. The CDR3 spans 14 residues. CDR1 and CDR2 from the germline V gene are MDHEN and SYDVKM. DNA for the CDR3: TGTGCCAGCAGTTTATTCAACGTGAACACTGAAGCTTTCTTT. Translation gives CASSLFNVNTEAFF. Combining the CDR3 with reference TRBV28 and TRBJ1-1 gives the whole variable domain DVKVTQSSRYLVKRTGEKVFLECVQDMDHENMFWYRQDPGLGLRLIYFSYDVKMKEKGDIPEGYSVSREKKERFSLILESASTNQTSMYLCASSLFNVNTEAFFGQGTRLTVV.

The sample holds a few counts of this clonotype. V usage is TRBV5-1 and J usage is TRBJ2-1, with 9 bases matching TRBD1. The junction had 3 bases not matched to a gene; V was cut back by 4 bases and J by 4 bases. There are 14 residues in the CDR3. Per germline, CDR1 SGHRS and CDR2 YFSETQ. The CDR3 spells CASSDGTGYNEQFF. CDR3 bases: TGCGCCAGCAGCGACGGGACAGGGTACAATGAGCAGTTCTTC.

The chain links TRBV15 to TRBJ1-4; the D is unclear. Germline V gene data show CDR1 as LNHNV and CDR2 as YYDKDF (reference sequence). The V end was cut by 5 bases, the J end by 3 bases, with 13 bases between. The CDR3 has 15 residues. In DNA form, the CDR3 reads TGTGCCACCAGCCCCCCCAAGGGTGCTAATGAAAAACTGTTTTTT. Translation gives CATSPPKGANEKLFF.